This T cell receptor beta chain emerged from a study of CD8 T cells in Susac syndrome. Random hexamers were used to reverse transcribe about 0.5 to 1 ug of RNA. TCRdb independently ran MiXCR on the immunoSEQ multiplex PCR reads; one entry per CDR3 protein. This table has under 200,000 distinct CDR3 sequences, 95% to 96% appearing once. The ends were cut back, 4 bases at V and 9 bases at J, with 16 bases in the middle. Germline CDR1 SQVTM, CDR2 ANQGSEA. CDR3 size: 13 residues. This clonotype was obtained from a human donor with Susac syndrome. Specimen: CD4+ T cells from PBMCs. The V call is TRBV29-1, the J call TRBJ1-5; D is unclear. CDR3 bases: TGCAGCGTTGCTACCGCCCGAGAGGGGCCCCAGCATTTT. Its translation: CSVATAREGPQHF.